These 20 T cell receptor beta chains came from one sample sequenced in a study of blood T cells in healthy people across ages. A second PCR of 7 to 11 cycles used a sample-barcoded 5' primer and a J-beta primer mix. Each CDR3 protein is one row after TCRdb ran MiXCR on the 5' RACE reads. Of some 900,000 distinct CDR3 sequences listed, around 49% are singletons. The sequenced sample was blood. All receptors derive from a man in his thirties or forties in good health.

Only one count was recorded for this clonotype. This chain connects TRBV27 to TRBJ1-4; D is ambiguous. V was cut by 3 bases and J by 6 bases, with 8 bases left in between. Germline loops: CDR1 MNHEY, CDR2 SMNVEV (reference sequence). This CDR3 has 13 residues. CDR3 sequence (DNA): TGTGCCAGCAGTTTCACCGCGGATGAAAAACTGTTTTTT. It translates to CASSFTADEKLFF. Looking up the rest from reference TRBV27 and TRBJ1-4 gives the full variable domain: EAQVTQNPRYLITVTGKKLTVTCSQNMNHEYMSWYRQDPGLGLRQIYYSMNVEVTDKGDVPEGYKVSRKEKRNFPLILESPSPNQTSLYFCASSFTADEKLFFGSGTQLSVL.

This chain joins TRBV29-1 and TRBJ2-3; D possibly corresponds to TRBD1 (5 bases). This CDR3 contains 13 residues. V was shortened by 6 bases and J by 6 bases, with 16 bases between the two germline ends. CDR1 and CDR2 (germline): SQVTM, ANQGSEA. The CDR3 protein is CSVPQKGLDTQYF. In DNA, the CDR3 is TGCAGCGTCCCTCAGAAGGGGTTGGATACGCAGTATTTT.

This clonotype was picked up a small number of times. The gene calls are TRBV7-9 and TRBJ2-7; D unclear. The CDR3 totals 14 residues. The ends were cut back, 5 bases at V and 0 bases at J, with 11 bases in the middle. Germline lookup yields CDR1 SEHNR and CDR2 FQNEAQ (reference sequence). CDR3 DNA: TGTGCCAGCAGCGCCACGACCGTCTCCTACGAGCAGTACTTC. Its protein is CASSATTVSYEQYF.

The rearrangement links TRBV9 to TRBJ2-7; 8 bases line up with TRBD1. J gave up 3 bases and V 0 bases, and 2 bases lay outside the gene matches. This CDR3 has 14 residues. From germline, CDR1 is SGDLS and CDR2 YYNGEE. In DNA form, the CDR3 reads TGTGCCAGCAGCGTAGATGGGACAGGCTACGAGCAGTACTTC. Its translation is CASSVDGTGYEQYF. Full variable domain (missing parts from reference TRBV9 and TRBJ2-7): DSGVTQTPKHLITATGQRVTLRCSPRSGDLSVYWYQQSLDQGLQFLIQYYNGEERAKGNILERFSAQQFPDLHSELNLSSLELGDSALYFCASSVDGTGYEQYFGPGTRLTVT.

The genes are TRBV12-3 or TRBV12-4 and TRBJ2-5; the D is unclear. Trimming cost V 6 bases and J 13 bases, with 24 bases left between them. The CDR3 totals 14 residues. The CDR3 here is CASSPARFDGDRYF. CDR3 sequence (DNA): TGTGCCAGCAGCCCCGCCCGGTTCGATGGAGACCGGTACTTC.

The chain is built from TRBV20-1 and TRBJ2-7, with D tentatively TRBD2 (6 bases). The V and J ends lost 5 bases and 5 bases respectively, with 16 bases between them. CDR3 size: 13 residues. Germline V gives CDR1 DFQATT, CDR2 SNEGSKA (reference sequence). In nucleotides, the CDR3 is TGCAGTGCTCCGAGGTTGGGGGGAGACGAGCAGTACTTC. Translation: CSAPRLGGDEQYF.

V and J are TRBV4-2 and TRBJ2-5, with unresolved D. This CDR3 region has 12 residues. Trimming left V 0 bases short and J 7 bases short, with 6 bases between. Germline CDR1 LGHNA, CDR2 YNFKEQ. CDR3 nucleotides: TGTGCCAGCAGCCAAGAGGAAGGGACCCAGTACTTC. Translated, it gives CASSQEEGTQYF.

This sequence joins TRBV7-2 and TRBJ1-1, with D uncertain. The germline V gene has CDR1 SGHTA and CDR2 FQGNSA. Trimming removed 3 bases from V and 4 bases from J, with 9 bases in between. There are 13 residues in the CDR3. The CDR3 reads CASSFGSVTEAFF. The DNA for the CDR3 is TGTGCCAGCAGCTTCGGGAGCGTCACTGAAGCTTTCTTT.

In this sample, this clonotype turned up a few times. This chain uses TRBV7-2 with TRBJ1-2; possible D gene TRBD1, 5 bases. The germline V gene encodes CDR1 SGHTA and CDR2 FQGNSA. V was shortened by 4 bases and J by 8 bases, with 8 bases between the two germline ends. The CDR3 is 11 residues long. DNA of the CDR3: TGTGCCAGCAGCTCCTGGGGGGGCTACACCTTC. Translation gives CASSSWGGYTF.

V and J are TRBV6-4 and TRBJ2-2, with a possible D match to TRBD1 (5 bases). The CDR3 is 13 residues long. The V gene lost 2 bases and the J gene lost 6 bases, with 7 bases spanning the gap. Germline V lookup: CDR1 MRHNA, CDR2 SNTAGT. The DNA for the CDR3 is TGTGCCAGCAGTGACCTAGGGGCCGGGGAGCTGTTTTTT. Its translation is CASSDLGAGELFF.

J is TRBJ2-6 and V is TRBV6-2 or TRBV6-3; a possible D gene is TRBD1 (5 bases). CDR1 and CDR2 (germline): MNHEY, SVGEGT. The length of the CDR3 is 17 residues. V shed 7 bases and J shed 0 bases, with 16 bases lying between them. CDR3 in amino acids: CASMGRQSVSGANVLTF. CDR3 sequence (DNA): TGTGCCAGCATGGGGCGACAGTCAGTCTCTGGGGCCAACGTCCTGACTTTC.

This clonotype has just a few counts. V usage is TRBV10-3 and J usage is TRBJ2-5; perhaps D is TRBD1 or TRBD2 (6 bases each). V was pared by 7 bases and J by 11 bases, with 26 bases between. The CDR3 length is 15 residues. Germline V CDR1 and CDR2: ENHRY, SYGVKD. The CDR3 coding sequence is TGTGCCATCAACGGCGGGGACACCCCCTACAATGAGCAGTACTTC. Translated, it gives CAINGGDTPYNEQYF.

This chain uses TRBV6-5 with TRBJ2-7, with 8 positions matching TRBD1. J lost 2 bases, V lost 2 bases, and 2 bases had no gene match. The germline CDR1 and CDR2 sequences are MNHEY and SVGAGI. The length of the CDR3 is 14 residues. CDR3 nucleotides: TGTGCCAGCAGTTACCAGGGGGCGACCTACGAGCAGTACTTC. Its translation: CASSYQGATYEQYF.

This clonotype was seen once. The chain couples TRBV6-1 to TRBJ1-6; maybe TRBD1 (5 bases). CDR3 size: 15 residues. Germline CDR1 reads MNHNS; CDR2 reads SASEGT. Trimming removed 6 bases at V and 6 bases at J, with 15 bases between. Here the CDR3 reads CASRVPGPTNSPLHF. Written as DNA, the CDR3 is TGTGCCAGCAGGGTGCCGGGACCGACTAATTCACCCCTCCACTTT.

This clonotype was observed a handful of times. V gene TRBV27 combines with J gene TRBJ2-5; D ambiguous. Trimming left V 3 bases short and J 5 bases short, with 10 bases between. Germline CDR1 MNHEY, CDR2 SMNVEV (reference sequence). This CDR3 region has 13 residues. CDR3: CASSFERRETQYF. The CDR3 coding sequence is TGTGCCAGCAGTTTTGAGCGCAGGGAGACCCAGTACTTC.

This chain joins TRBV24-1 and TRBJ2-1; 7 bases align to TRBD2. V lost 0 bases to trimming and J lost 0 bases; unmatched junction nucleotides: 4. Germline assignment: CDR1 KGHDR and CDR2 SFDVKD. The CDR3 has 17 residues. The CDR3 DNA reads TGTGCCACCAGTGATTTGGCCGGGGGGAGCTCCTACAATGAGCAGTTCTTC. Amino acids: CATSDLAGGSSYNEQFF.

The chain links TRBV20-1 to TRBJ2-7, with D perhaps matching TRBD1 (6 bases). The DNA end is more similar to TRBJ2-5, so the J call may be wrong. Germline V CDR1 and CDR2: DFQATT, SNEGSKA (reference sequence). The CDR3 consists of 13 residues. The CDR3 DNA reads as TGCAGTGCTAGAGTACAGGGACAAGAGACCCAGTACTTC. Amino acids: CSARVQGQETQYF.

This chain connects TRBV6-6 to TRBJ1-1; 7 positions agree with TRBD1. V was pared by 6 bases and J by 7 bases, with 8 bases of the junction left unmatched. The CDR3 consists of 13 residues. Germline V gives CDR1 MNHNY, CDR2 SVGAGI (reference sequence). CDR3: CASSITGVGEAFF. The CDR3 DNA is TGTGCCAGCAGCATCACAGGGGTTGGTGAAGCTTTCTTT.

V usage is TRBV10-3 and J usage is TRBJ2-5; D is undetermined. TRBJ2-7 explains the end of the DNA better; the J call may be wrong. CDR1 and CDR2 (germline): ENHRY, SYGVKD. The CDR3 is 11 residues long. CDR3: CAIRVVTEQYF. The CDR3 coding sequence is TGTGCCATCCGAGTAGTGACCGAGCAGTACTTC.

This clonotype was counted only a few times. The gene calls are TRBV20-1 and TRBJ2-6, with D possibly matching TRBD1 (6 bases). The CDR3 runs to 13 residues. Germline V CDR1 and CDR2: DFQATT, SNEGSKA (reference sequence). V was cut by 6 bases and J by 4 bases, with 10 bases left in between. The DNA for the CDR3 is TGCAGTGCCGACAGGTCCGGGGCCAACGTCCTGACTTTC. Amino acids: CSADRSGANVLTF.